This T cell receptor (beta chain) was recorded in a study of OX40 agonist ivuxolimab in advanced cancers. The overall study: The eligibility criteria allowed prior anti-PD-1, anti-PD-L1 or anti-CTLA-4 therapy, and roughly 39% had some.

To note about this clone: As yet, its antigen is unknown.

General study findings and limits: No antigen was identified for the clonally expanded peripheral T cells. Clonal expansion was seen in CD4+ and CD8+ blood T cells by week 6 at 0.1 to 3.0 mg/kg.

Sequencing used immunoSEQ multiplex PCR; TCRdb keeps in-frame clones, though not all of them. There are around 100,000 clones in the sample; around 93% occur only once, and about 0.49% lies in the top ten. V shed 0 bases and J shed 13 bases, with 19 bases lying between them. The CDR3 is 14 residues long. Germline CDR1 is SGHNT and CDR2 is YYREEE (reference sequence). This chain connects TRBV5-4 to TRBJ1-2, with a possible D match to TRBD1 (5 bases). The specimen was CD4+ or CD8+ T cells sorted from blood, collected in a trial of the OX40 agonist ivuxolimab. This clonotype was obtained from an adult with an advanced solid tumor such as melanoma, head and neck, liver or kidney cancer. The CDR3 DNA is TGTGCCAGCAGCTTGGAAATTGGGGCAAAGGCTAGCACCTTC. Amino acid sequence: CASSLEIGAKASTF.